A selection of T cell receptor beta chains follows, all from one sample in a study of blood T cell repertoires in COVID-19. Produced via immunoSEQ multiplex PCR; TCRdb's table is partial and in-frame only. The sample records about 250,000 clones, roughly nine tenths being singletons. The material sequenced was peripheral blood. The receptors shown here come from a man aged 18 to 29 with active or convalescent COVID-19. Both conserved end residues are trimmed from each CDR3.

TRBV11-2,TRBJ2-1,ASSLDTFSDEQF
TRBV7-9,TRBJ2-1,ASSLPTSGGTKPYNEQF
TRBV19,TRBJ2-3,ASNLAGDTQY
TRBV10-3,TRBJ1-1,APRRGGEPNTEAF
TRBV29-1,TRBJ1-1,SVLLRVTRNTEAF
TRBV18,TRBJ1-1,ASSRNDRENTEAF
TRBV27,TRBJ2-3,ASWGEGSPTDTQY
TRBV4-3,TRBJ1-2,ASSQEGTGLNYGYT
TRBV19,TRBJ1-5,ASSIVGGVSGQPQH
TRBV24-1,TRBJ1-2,ATRDRLNYGYT
TRBV6-1,TRBJ1-2,ASSEAPNLGGGYT
TRBV19,TRBJ1-5,ASSPQDRGNQPQH
TRBV27,TRBJ1-5,ASSFAGFAGNQPQH
TRBV2,TRBJ1-2,ASSELQGGSNGYT
TRBV28,TRBJ1-2,AVTGAGYGYT
TRBV6-1,TRBJ1-2,ASSEGSSYGYT
TRBV5-1,TRBJ1-1,ASSLGLVGEAF
TRBV9,TRBJ1-3,ASSGGKSIY
TRBV6-4,TRBJ2-2,ASSDSGVNTGELF
TRBV19,TRBJ2-3,ASSIGGELWGTDTQY
TRBV28,TRBJ1-5,ASITQGSQPQH
TRBV19,TRBJ1-1,ASIPAALRDTEAF
TRBV27,TRBJ2-7,ASSGTAYEQY
TRBV19,TRBJ1-4,ASSIVTGEKLF
TRBV7-2,TRBJ2-7,ASSLVGGTGEQY
TRBV27,TRBJ2-4,AIKDPAGEAKNIQY
TRBV2,TRBJ2-5,ASSISGVETQY
TRBV15,TRBJ1-5,ATSGLSQGDSNQPQH
TRBV2,TRBJ1-5,ASQQGLTARSNQPQH
TRBV19,TRBJ2-1,ASSIQPGTINVNEQF
TRBV29-1,TRBJ1-2,SVDTTGGGSNYGYT
TRBV6-4,TRBJ1-1,ASSTGGISEAF
TRBV9,TRBJ1-2,ASSDGDRLNYGYT
TRBV5-1,TRBJ1-6,ASSQAQGGYNSPLH
TRBV24-1,TRBJ1-5,ATSGQGGISNQPQH
TRBV5-8,TRBJ1-2,ASSRRSYGYT
TRBV6-1,TRBJ1-1,ASSEPRLEAF
TRBV28,TRBJ1-2,ASRPGGGYGYT
TRBV3-1/TRBV3-2,TRBJ2-7,ASSPFIVGEQY
TRBV9,TRBJ2-4,ASSPREFLAKNIQY
TRBV5-4,TRBJ1-2,ASSLPDREAYT
TRBV29-1,TRBJ1-4,SVDDTAGEKLF
TRBV27,TRBJ1-5,ASTALGTGVYSNQPQH
TRBV2,TRBJ2-1,AIPRASRENEQF
TRBV4-3,TRBJ2-6,ASSQDFPGSGANVLT
TRBV19,TRBJ2-1,ARTTPAHEQF
TRBV18,TRBJ2-7,ASSRGSGPPTYEQY
TRBV6-2/TRBV6-3,TRBJ2-1,ASSFLTLNEQF
TRBV19,TRBJ1-2,ASGTGVFGYT
TRBV28,TRBJ2-7,ASSYDRGEQY